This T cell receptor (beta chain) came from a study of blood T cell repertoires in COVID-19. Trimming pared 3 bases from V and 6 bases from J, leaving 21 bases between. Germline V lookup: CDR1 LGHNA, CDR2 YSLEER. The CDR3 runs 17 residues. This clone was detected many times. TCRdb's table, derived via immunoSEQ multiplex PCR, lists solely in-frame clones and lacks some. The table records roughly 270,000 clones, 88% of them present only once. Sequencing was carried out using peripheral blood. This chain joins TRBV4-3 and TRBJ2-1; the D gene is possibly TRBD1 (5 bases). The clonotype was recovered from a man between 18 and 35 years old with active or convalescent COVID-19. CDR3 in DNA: TGCGCCAGCAGCCAGGCCCTTTGGGCAGGGTCCGGCAATGAGCAGTTCTTC. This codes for CASSQALWAGSGNEQFF.